This entry is about one TCR beta chain. V lost 8 bases and J 5 bases, leaving 3 bases between the germline ends. This CDR3 has 10 amino acids. Germline V gene sequence: CDR1 SNHLY, CDR2 FYNNEI. The sample comes from a study of blood T cell repertoires in COVID-19. Study summary: The United States, Italy and Spain supplied acute and convalescent COVID-19 samples. The analysed material was cDNA or gDNA that came from T cells, B-cell-depleted T cells, or PBMCs.

Study processing details: Reference gene primer amplification in the assay estimated nucleated cell counts. Using immunoSEQ multiplex PCR, the repertoire was profiled, and TCRdb retains in-frame clones only, with some absent. V and J calls and clone size are given by that table; D and trimming were obtained from the DNA. The sample gives over 90,000 clones, approximately 84% of which show up once; approximately 13% is in the top ten. Sequences were obtained from peripheral blood. This clonotype was obtained from a human donor in a cohort sampled during active or convalescent COVID-19. This chain uses TRBV2 with TRBJ1-4; no clear D gene. CDR3 nucleotides: TGTGCCAGCTCAAATGAAAAACTGTTTTTT. Translating it yields CASSNEKLFF.